This paragraph covers one TCR beta chain sequence. An equimolar mix of two oligonucleotides served as the beta constant-region primer for TRBC1 and TRBC2. The cDNA 3' end received a ligated single-stranded oligonucleotide carrying the SP2 primer and a 12-nucleotide UMI. MiXCR was run by TCRdb on the UMI-ligation and nested PCR reads, yielding one entry per CDR3 protein. The sample holds 81,000 or so distinct CDR3 sequences, 6% to 7.5% seen once. This sample stems from a study of naive and memory T cell subsets. The ends were cut back, 4 bases at V and 4 bases at J, with 10 bases in the middle. Germline CDR1 ENHRY, CDR2 SYGVKD. This CDR3 comprises 13 residues.

Sequencing input: central memory CD4+ T cells from blood. This TCR derives from a human donor in good health. The rearrangement joins TRBV10-3 to TRBJ2-5; D ambiguous. The CDR3 DNA reads TGTGCCATCAGTGGTGATCTACGAGAGACCCAGTACTTC. Translating gives CAISGDLRETQYF.